The 2 T cell receptor beta chains below were found in one sample sequenced in a study of early stage breast cancer tumors. Clones were sequenced by immunoSEQ multiplex PCR, and TCRdb holds only the in-frame ones, with some missing. Among a few thousand clones listed, approximately 70% were seen once. Input material: breast tumor tissue. The receptors were gathered from a person in their 60s with breast cancer.

V usage is TRBV25-1 and J usage is TRBJ2-1; the D gene is possibly TRBD2 (5 bases). V shed 3 bases and J shed 2 bases, with 8 bases lying between them. Germline values: CDR1 MGHDK, CDR2 SYGVNS. This CDR3 contains 14 residues. CDR3 protein: CASSEEATYNEQFF. CDR3 bases: TGTGCCAGCAGTGAGGAGGCAACCTACAATGAGCAGTTCTTC.

This clone was recorded a few times. The chain has TRBV10-2 and TRBJ1-2; maybe TRBD1 (5 bases). The CDR3 contains 15 residues. V was shortened by 0 bases and J by 4 bases, with 12 bases between the two germline ends. Per the germline V gene, CDR1 is WSHSY and CDR2 is SAAADI. The CDR3 coding sequence is TGCGCCAGCAGTGAGTCGTCAGGTACAGGCTATGGCTACACCTTC. It specifies CASSESSGTGYGYTF.